Included here is one T cell receptor (beta chain) sequence, with context. Antigen specificity is unknown. The sample originates from a study of T-cell memory formation after mild COVID-19. Trimming left V 6 bases short and J 7 bases short, with 10 bases between. The germline gives CDR1 MDHEN, CDR2 SYDVKM. The CDR3 is 12 amino acids. Study results and limitations: Mostly located in CM and EM were contracting CD4+ clones, with contracting CD8+ clones located in EMRA.

MiXCR was run by TCRdb on the 5' RACE reads, yielding one entry per CDR3 protein. The sample contains approximately 350,000 distinct CDR3 sequences, approximately 15% of which appear only once. The TCR sequence derives from a man younger than 35 who had mild COVID-19 (a few samples of this study predate the infection). Cell type and time point are not known. The specimen sequenced was PBMCs or a T cell subset sorted from them (not recorded which). The J gene is TRBJ1-5, the V gene TRBV28, with D unresolved. As DNA, the CDR3 is TGTGCCAGCAGGTTCCTGGGCCAGCCCCAGCATTTT. Translated: CASRFLGQPQHF.